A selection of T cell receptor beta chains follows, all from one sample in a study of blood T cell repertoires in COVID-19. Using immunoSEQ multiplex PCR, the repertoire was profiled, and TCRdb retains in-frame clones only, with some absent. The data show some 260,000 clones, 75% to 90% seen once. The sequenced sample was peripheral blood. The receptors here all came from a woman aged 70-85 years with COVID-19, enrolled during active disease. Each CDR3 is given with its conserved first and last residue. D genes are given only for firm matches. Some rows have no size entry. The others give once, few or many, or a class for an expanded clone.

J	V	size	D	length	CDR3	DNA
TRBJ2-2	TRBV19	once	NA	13	CASLPHNTGELFF	TGTGCCAGTCTACCCCATAACACCGGGGAGCTGTTTTTT
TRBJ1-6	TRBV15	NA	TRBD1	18	CATSSRQGSGLGGSPLHF	TGTGCCACCAGCAGCCGACAGGGATCGGGCTTAGGCGGTTCACCCCTCCACTTT
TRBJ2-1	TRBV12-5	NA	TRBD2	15	CASGSGLAGVREQFF	TGTGCTAGTGGCTCCGGACTAGCGGGAGTTCGGGAGCAGTTCTTC
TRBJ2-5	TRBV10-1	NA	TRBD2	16	CASSQTSGRVQETQYF	TGCGCCAGCAGCCAGACTAGCGGGAGGGTCCAAGAGACCCAGTACTTC
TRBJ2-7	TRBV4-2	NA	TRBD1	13	CASSIRTGNEQYF	TGTGCCAGCAGCATTCGGACAGGGAACGAGCAGTACTTC
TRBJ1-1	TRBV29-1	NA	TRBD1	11	CSVHRGEAAFF	TGCAGCGTCCACAGGGGAGAGGCAGCTTTCTTT
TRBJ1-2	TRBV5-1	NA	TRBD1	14	CASSLETGAYGYTF	TGCGCCAGCAGCTTGGAGACAGGGGCCTATGGCTACACCTTC
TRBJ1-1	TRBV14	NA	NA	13	CASSQDNKGEAFF	TGTGCCAGCAGCCAAGATAATAAGGGGGAAGCTTTCTTT
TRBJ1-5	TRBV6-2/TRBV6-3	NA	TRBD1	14	CASSSTGGRQPQHF	TGTGCCAGCAGTTCGACAGGGGGCCGTCAGCCCCAGCATTTT
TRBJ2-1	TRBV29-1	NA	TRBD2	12	CSGGRAVHEQFF	TGCAGCGGTGGGAGGGCCGTGCATGAGCAGTTCTTC
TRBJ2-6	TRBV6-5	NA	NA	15	CASSSTRSGANVLTF	TGTGCCAGCAGTTCGACACGGTCTGGGGCCAACGTCCTGACTTTC
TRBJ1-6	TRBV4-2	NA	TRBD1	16	CASSRTVGQGGSPLHF	TGTGCCAGCAGCCGGACAGTAGGGCAGGGGGGCTCACCCCTCCACTTT
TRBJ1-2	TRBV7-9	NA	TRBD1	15	CASSLAGGGSYGYTF	TGTGCCAGCAGCTTAGCAGGGGGCGGAAGCTATGGCTACACCTTC
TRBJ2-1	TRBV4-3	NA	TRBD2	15	CASSSSGSSYNEQFF	TGCGCCAGCAGCTCTAGCGGGAGCTCCTACAATGAGCAGTTCTTC
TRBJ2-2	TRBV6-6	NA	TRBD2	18	CASSPGLAGAVSTGELFF	TGTGCCAGCAGTCCTGGACTAGCGGGAGCCGTGAGCACCGGGGAGCTGTTTTTT
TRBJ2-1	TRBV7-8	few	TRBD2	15	CASSFPPGLAREQFF	TGTGCCAGCAGCTTCCCCCCGGGACTAGCGCGTGAGCAGTTCTTC
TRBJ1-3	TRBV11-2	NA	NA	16	CASSLARGVNGNTIYF	TGTGCCAGCAGCTTAGCCAGGGGAGTAAACGGAAACACCATATATTTT
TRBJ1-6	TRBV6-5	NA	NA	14	CASSPGPEGSPLHF	TGTGCCAGCAGCCCGGGCCCCGAGGGTTCACCCCTCCACTTT
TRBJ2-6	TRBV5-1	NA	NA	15	CASRDQVSGANVLTF	TGCGCCAGCAGAGACCAGGTCTCTGGGGCCAACGTCCTGACTTTC
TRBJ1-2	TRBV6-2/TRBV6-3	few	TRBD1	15	CASSLPGQGGDGYTF	TGTGCCAGCAGCCTACCGGGACAGGGGGGAGATGGCTACACCTTC
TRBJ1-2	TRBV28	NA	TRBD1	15	CASSQSRDRGFGYTF	TGTGCCAGCAGTCAGAGCCGGGACAGGGGGTTCGGCTACACCTTC
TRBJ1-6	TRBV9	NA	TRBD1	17	CASSSPRGAPSNSPLHF	TGTGCCAGCAGCTCTCCCAGGGGGGCACCCTCAAATTCACCCCTCCACTTT
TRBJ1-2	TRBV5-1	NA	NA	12	CASSNDSRGYTF	TGCGCCAGCAGCAATGACAGCCGGGGCTACACCTTC
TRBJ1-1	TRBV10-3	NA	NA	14	CAISESYGNTEAFF	TGTGCCATCAGTGAGAGCTACGGGAACACTGAAGCTTTCTTT
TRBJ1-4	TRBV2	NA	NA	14	CASSVRTVNEKLFF	TGTGCCAGCAGTGTCAGGACAGTTAATGAAAAACTGTTTTTT
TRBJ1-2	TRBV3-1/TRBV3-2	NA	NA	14	CASSQEGQDYGYTF	TGTGCCAGCAGCCAAGAGGGCCAGGACTATGGCTACACCTTC
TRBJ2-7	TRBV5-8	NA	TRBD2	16	CASSLGGLAGAWEQYF	TGTGCCAGCAGCCTGGGGGGGCTAGCGGGAGCCTGGGAGCAGTACTTC
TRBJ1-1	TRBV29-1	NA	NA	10	CSSTQTEAFF	TGCAGTTCAACACAGACTGAAGCTTTCTTT
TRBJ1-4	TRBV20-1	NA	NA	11	CSARDDEKLFF	TGCAGTGCTAGAGACGATGAAAAACTGTTTTTT
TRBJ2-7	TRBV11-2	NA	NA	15	CASSFGSGPSYEQYF	TGTGCCAGCAGCTTTGGTAGCGGACCCTCCTACGAGCAGTACTTC
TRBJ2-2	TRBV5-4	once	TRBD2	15	CASSHSGINTGELFF	TGTGCCAGCAGCCATAGCGGGATTAACACCGGGGAGCTGTTTTTT